This T cell receptor beta chain appears in the sequencing data of a study of T cell changes during pregnancy in multiple sclerosis. Sequencing was performed with immunoSEQ multiplex PCR; in TCRdb, only in-frame clones are kept and a portion is missing. Of roughly 29,000 clones listed, about 88% are singletons. V was shortened by 5 bases and J by 7 bases, with 23 bases between the two germline ends. The CDR3 runs to 16 residues. Per the germline V gene, CDR1 is SGHAT and CDR2 is FQNNGV. The specimen comprised CD8+ T cells from peripheral blood mononuclear cells, sampled before pregnancy. The rearrangement joins TRBV11-2 to TRBJ2-5, with a weak D call TRBD2 (6 bases). This receptor was obtained from a female donor with multiple sclerosis, enrolled in a pregnancy study. Written as DNA, the CDR3 is TGTGCCAGCAGCACCGAAATGGGCACCCGGCGGGGGACCCAGTACTTC. It specifies CASSTEMGTRRGTQYF.